This entry lists 3 T cell receptor beta chains sequenced from one sample in a study of regulatory T cells in long-lasting Graves disease. CDR3-region Arm-PCR and iRepertoire HTBI primers produced the TCR beta libraries. TCRdb reprocessed the multiplex PCR reads via MiXCR and lists one record per CDR3 protein. The table lists about half a million distinct CDR3 sequences, 20% to 25% of them singletons. Time point: persistent/refractory GD, antithyroid drugs over 5 years with positive TRAb. Extracted PBMC RNA gave rise to the TCR library. The sequencing used peripheral blood mononuclear cells (PBMCs), collected when the disease was refractory, from a patient treated with antithyroid drugs. These receptors came from a female donor with Graves disease.

This clonotype appeared many times. V usage is TRBV11-3 and J usage is TRBJ1-1; D may be TRBD1 (5 bases). Germline loops: CDR1 SGHNT, CDR2 YENEEA. The CDR3 has 11 residues. V shed 7 bases and J shed 12 bases, with 15 bases lying between them. The CDR3 DNA reads as TGTGCCAGCAACAAGGGACCCACGACTTTCTTT. Its translation is CASNKGPTTFF.

This chain joins TRBV6-5 and TRBJ2-7; 7 bases match TRBD2. This CDR3 contains 14 residues. CDR1 and CDR2 (germline): MNHEY, SVGAGI. The trim removed 2 bases at V and 2 bases at J, leaving 3 bases unmatched. CDR3 nucleotide sequence: TGTGCCAGCAGTTACCGGGGGGTCACCTACGAGCAGTACTTC. Its translation: CASSYRGVTYEQYF.

The genes are TRBV6-1 and TRBJ2-2, with D possibly being TRBD2 (6 bases). Germline-derived CDR1 and CDR2 are MNHNS and SASEGT. The length of the CDR3 is 19 residues. V shed 5 bases and J shed 0 bases, with 22 bases lying between them. The CDR3 DNA reads TGTGCCAGCAGTAAGGGACTTACCCATAGGGGCGCGAACACCGGGGAGCTGTTTTTT. This translates into CASSKGLTHRGANTGELFF.